Presented here are 29 T cell receptor beta chains from one specimen sequenced in a study of blood T cell repertoires in COVID-19. Measured with immunoSEQ multiplex PCR; TCRdb has only the in-frame clones, and not every one. The sample records 190,000 or so clones, around 81% being singletons. Sequenced sample: peripheral blood. These receptor sequences come from a man in his fifties or sixties with COVID-19, enrolled during active disease.

The rearrangement joins TRBV14 to TRBJ2-5; D gene unclear. The CDR3 extends over 12 amino acids. V was clipped by 2 bases and J by 5 bases, with 6 bases between them. CDR1 is SGHDN, CDR2 FVKESK, per germline. In nucleotides, the CDR3 is TGTGCCAGCAGCCAATCCCAGGAGACCCAGTACTTC. Encoded protein: CASSQSQETQYF.

The J gene is TRBJ1-1, the V gene TRBV30, with D perhaps TRBD1 (6 bases). The germline gives CDR1 GTSNPN, CDR2 SVGIG (reference sequence). This CDR3 comprises 13 residues. The ends were cut back, 1 base at V and 1 base at J, with 7 bases in the middle. DNA for the CDR3: TGTGCCTGGAGTGCCAGGGGGAACACTGAAGCTTTCTTT. Translated, it gives CAWSARGNTEAFF.

DNA of the CDR3: TGTGCCAGCAGTCTCGCGTCTGATCTATACAATGAGCAGTTCTTC. This gives the protein CASSLASDLYNEQFF. V gene TRBV11-1 combines with J gene TRBJ2-1, with unresolved D. V was shortened by 6 bases and J by 4 bases, with 16 bases between the two germline ends. The CDR3 contains 15 residues. Looked up from germline, CDR1 is SGHAT and CDR2 is FQDESV (reference sequence).

V usage is TRBV28 and J usage is TRBJ2-1, with 7 bases identical to TRBD2. The CDR3 is made up of 17 amino acids. The V gene end was trimmed by 4 bases and the J gene end by 7 bases; junction bases not matched to a gene: 16. From germline, CDR1 is MDHEN and CDR2 SYDVKM. The CDR3 region is CASSSGASGPGGNEQFF. CDR3 DNA sequence: TGTGCCAGCAGTTCCGGGGCTAGCGGACCCGGCGGGAATGAGCAGTTCTTC.

The gene calls are TRBV7-2 and TRBJ2-3; 12 positions agree with TRBD2. The junction had 6 bases not matched to a gene; V was cut back by 5 bases and J by 9 bases. CDR1 and CDR2 (germline): SGHTA, FQGNSA. The CDR3 runs 14 residues. In DNA, the CDR3 is TGTGCCAGCAGCGACACCGGGACTAGCGGGACGCAGTATTTT. Translation gives CASSDTGTSGTQYF. Full variable domain (outside the CDR3, taken from reference TRBV7-2 and TRBJ2-3): GAGVSQSPSNKVTEKGKDVELRCDPISGHTALYWYRQSLGQGLEFLIYFQGNSAPDKSGLPSDRFSAERTGGSVSTLTIQRTQQEDSAVYLCASSDTGTSGTQYFGPGTRLTVL.

This clone was found once. V is TRBV6-6 and J is TRBJ1-5; tentative D call: TRBD1 (5 bases). The germline V and J ends were trimmed by 2 bases and 7 bases, with 12 bases remaining between them. Germline assignment: CDR1 MNHNY and CDR2 SVGAGI (reference sequence). The CDR3 has 14 residues. The CDR3 nucleotides read TGTGCCAGCAGTTACCCAGGGTACCAACAGCCCCAGCATTTT. Amino acids: CASSYPGYQQPQHF.

The rearrangement joins TRBV18 to TRBJ1-3, with D possibly matching TRBD1 (5 bases). The V end lost 1 base, the J end lost 0 bases, and 7 bases lay between the germline ends. This CDR3 is 15 amino acids long. Germline CDR1 KGHSH, CDR2 LQKENI. CDR3 DNA sequence: TGTGCCAGCTCACCACAGGGACTCTCTGGAAACACCATATATTTT. As protein: CASSPQGLSGNTIYF.

The chain has TRBV3-1 (or the pseudogene TRBV3-2) and TRBJ1-1; 7 bases fit TRBD1. The CDR3 is 13 amino acids. J lost 6 bases, V lost 4 bases, and 5 bases had no gene match. Germline CDR1 LGHDT, CDR2 YNNKEL (reference sequence). CDR3 sequence: CASSLLGTAEAFF. CDR3 coding DNA: TGTGCCAGCAGCCTGCTCGGGACAGCTGAAGCTTTCTTT.

The chain's CDR3 is CASSSKGQGAMDEKLFF. Written as DNA, the CDR3 is TGTGCCAGCAGCTCTAAAGGACAGGGGGCGATGGATGAAAAACTGTTTTTT. V and J are TRBV7-2 and TRBJ1-4; 11 bases fit TRBD1. This CDR3 has 17 amino acids. The germline V gene encodes CDR1 SGHTA and CDR2 FQGNSA. With V trimmed by 4 bases and J by 6 bases, 10 bases remained unmatched.

The chain links TRBV12-3 or TRBV12-4 to TRBJ1-1, with TRBD1 identical over 7 bases. The V gene end was trimmed by 0 bases and the J gene end by 7 bases; junction bases not matched to a gene: 2. The CDR3 sequence is 13 residues long. The CDR3 reads CASSLATGIEAFF. CDR3 nucleotides: TGTGCCAGCAGTTTAGCGACAGGGATTGAAGCTTTCTTT.

V usage is TRBV6-1 and J usage is TRBJ1-5; 8 nucleotides match TRBD1. The CDR3 has 16 residues. Germline values: CDR1 MNHNS, CDR2 SASEGT. V gave up 3 bases and J gave up 4 bases; unmatched junction bases: 8. CDR3 in DNA: TGTGCCAGCAGTGACAGGGGGCCCGAACTAAATCAGCCCCAGCATTTT. This sequence encodes CASSDRGPELNQPQHF.

The sample holds one count of this clone. The chain uses TRBV12-3 or TRBV12-4 and TRBJ2-2; D is perhaps TRBD1 (6 bases). Trimming stripped 6 bases from V and 7 bases from J, with 12 bases between. CDR3 size: 13 residues. CDR3 coding DNA: TGTGCCAGCAGCTTGGGGGCAGGCGGGGAGCTGTTTTTT. It specifies CASSLGAGGELFF.

The chain combines TRBV3-1 (or the pseudogene TRBV3-2) with TRBJ1-3; weak D call: TRBD1 (6 bases). The CDR3 sequence is 14 residues long. The V end was cut by 1 base, the J end by 4 bases, with 8 bases between. Germline assignment: CDR1 LGHDT and CDR2 YNNKEL (reference sequence). CDR3 DNA sequence: TGTGCCAGCAGCCAAGCTGGGGGCGGAAACACCATATATTTT. The encoded protein is CASSQAGGGNTIYF.

The chain employs TRBV23-1 and TRBJ2-1; no definite D call. TRBV23-1 is an ORF, with its function uncertain. The CDR3 runs to 16 residues. Trimming took 2 bases from V and 0 from J, leaving 11 bases between them. CDR3 sequence reads: CASSQRQVSSYNEQFF. The CDR3 DNA reads as TGCGCCAGCAGTCAACGGCAGGTTAGCTCCTACAATGAGCAGTTCTTC.

V and J are TRBV27 and TRBJ2-1; D is perhaps TRBD1 (6 bases). Germline CDR1 is MNHEY and CDR2 is SMNVEV (reference sequence). V lost 5 bases to trimming and J lost 3 bases, with 14 bases between them. The CDR3 length is 15 residues. In DNA form, the CDR3 reads TGTGCCAGCAGTCTCTACAGGGTCTACTACAATGAGCAGTTCTTC. The encoded protein is CASSLYRVYYNEQFF.

The chain has TRBV27 and TRBJ2-2; 8 bases map to TRBD1. The CDR3 has 15 residues. Germline V gene sequence: CDR1 MNHEY, CDR2 SMNVEV (reference sequence). With V trimmed by 6 bases and J by 4 bases, 7 bases remained unmatched. The CDR3 here is CASRLGQEVTGELFF. The DNA for the CDR3 is TGTGCCAGCAGACTGGGACAGGAGGTCACCGGGGAGCTGTTTTTT.

The gene calls are TRBV6-5 and TRBJ1-2; TRBD1 is a possible D gene (5 bases). The V end lost 7 bases, the J end lost 1 base, and 13 bases lay between the germline ends. Per the germline V gene, CDR1 is MNHEY and CDR2 is SVGAGI. The CDR3 runs 14 residues. The CDR3 region is CASKGDSFNYGYTF. In DNA form, the CDR3 reads TGTGCCAGCAAGGGCGACAGTTTTAACTATGGCTACACCTTC.

This clone was detected a few times. This chain connects TRBV18 to TRBJ1-1, with TRBD1 as a possible D gene (6 bases). The V and J ends lost 6 bases and 7 bases respectively, with 9 bases between them. The germline V gene has CDR1 KGHSH and CDR2 LQKENI. This CDR3 region has 11 residues. The CDR3 DNA follows: TGTGCCAGCTCGCCGGACAGTGAAGCTTTCTTT. Protein: CASSPDSEAFF.

The rearrangement joins TRBV12-5 to TRBJ2-1; 7 bases agree with TRBD1. The CDR3 consists of 15 residues. Trimming cost V 8 bases and J 5 bases; bases outside gene matches: 12. Germline V gene data show CDR1 as LGHNT and CDR2 as FRNRAP. This chain's CDR3 is CASTEQGTPHNEQFF. The CDR3 nucleotides are TGTGCTAGTACGGAACAGGGGACACCCCACAATGAGCAGTTCTTC. Full variable domain (rest looked up from reference TRBV12-5 and TRBJ2-1): DARVTQTPRHKVTEMGQEVTMRCQPILGHNTVFWYRQTMMQGLELLAYFRNRAPLDDSGMPKDRFSAEMPDATLATLKIQPSEPRDSAVYFCASTEQGTPHNEQFFGPGTRLTVL.

This clone is a singleton in its sample. This chain links TRBV6-5 with TRBJ2-2, with TRBD1 matching 7 bases. The CDR3 spans 14 residues. The J segment lost 6 bases and the V segment lost 6 bases, leaving 7 bases of the junction unmatched. Germline-derived CDR1 and CDR2 are MNHEY and SVGAGI. The CDR3 loop reads CASRVTGISGELFF. In DNA form, the CDR3 reads TGTGCCAGCAGGGTGACAGGGATATCCGGGGAGCTGTTTTTT.

The chain recombines TRBV3-1 (or the pseudogene TRBV3-2) with TRBJ1-2; possibly TRBD1 for D (6 bases). Per germline, CDR1 LGHDT and CDR2 YNNKEL (reference sequence). This CDR3 contains 14 residues. Trimming removed 0 bases from V and 6 bases from J, with 11 bases in between. The CDR3 sequence is CASSQDKGGNGYTF. The DNA for the CDR3 is TGTGCCAGCAGCCAAGATAAAGGGGGTAATGGCTACACCTTC.

This sequence joins TRBV30 and TRBJ1-2; D perhaps matches TRBD1 (5 bases). Trimming took 0 bases from V and 9 from J, leaving 20 bases between them. Germline V gene lookup returns CDR1 GTSNPN and CDR2 SVGIG (reference sequence). The CDR3 loop spans 15 amino acids. The DNA for the CDR3 is TGTGCCTGGAGTGTAAAAGGGTTGGGTACAGGAAGCTACACCTTC. Protein sequence: CAWSVKGLGTGSYTF.

The chain couples TRBV27 to TRBJ2-7; 9 bases match TRBD2. Germline V gene lookup returns CDR1 MNHEY and CDR2 SMNVEV (reference sequence). This CDR3 has 14 amino acids. The ends lost 4 bases at V and 0 bases at J; junction bases unmatched: 1. CDR3 region: CASSSGLASYEQYF. The CDR3 DNA is TGTGCCAGCAGTTCGGGACTAGCCTCCTACGAGCAGTACTTC.

The V and J genes are TRBV4-2 and TRBJ1-2; TRBD1 aligns across 7 bases. Looked up from germline, CDR1 is LGHNA and CDR2 is YNFKEQ. V lost 0 bases, J lost 4 bases, and 2 bases stayed unmatched. This CDR3 comprises 14 residues. The CDR3 bases are TGTGCCAGCAGCCAAGAGGGACAGCTCTATGGCTACACCTTC. Translated: CASSQEGQLYGYTF.

This chain uses TRBV3-1 (or the pseudogene TRBV3-2) with TRBJ1-1; no clear D gene. Looked up from germline, CDR1 is LGHDT and CDR2 is YNNKEL (reference sequence). This CDR3 region has 16 residues. V was pared by 1 base and J by 5 bases, with 17 bases between. CDR3 in amino acids: CASSQAFQLGRTEAFF. The CDR3, as DNA: TGTGCCAGCAGCCAAGCCTTTCAGCTAGGTCGTACTGAAGCTTTCTTT.

The chain has TRBV10-3 and TRBJ2-6, with 10 bases identical to TRBD1. CDR3 length: 18 amino acids. Germline values: CDR1 ENHRY, CDR2 SYGVKD. V was clipped by 3 bases and J by 2 bases; unmatched bases: 7. CDR3 protein: CAISERTGGGPGANVLTF. Here the CDR3 DNA reads TGTGCCATCAGTGAAAGGACAGGGGGTGGTCCTGGGGCCAACGTCCTGACTTTC.

The chain joins TRBV4-2 to TRBJ2-7, with TRBD2 matching 8 bases. The CDR3 loop spans 14 amino acids. V lost 4 bases to trimming and J lost 5 bases; unmatched junction nucleotides: 7. Germline V CDR1 and CDR2: LGHNA, YNFKEQ. The CDR3 region is CASSPPRGENEQYF. DNA for the CDR3: TGTGCCAGCAGCCCCCCGCGGGGGGAGAACGAGCAGTACTTC.

J is TRBJ1-1 and V is TRBV7-8; D remains unclear. CDR3 length equals 13 residues. CDR1 and CDR2 from the germline V gene are SGHVS and FQNEAQ. V shed 5 bases and J shed 0 bases, with 7 bases lying between them. The chain's CDR3 is CASSLLVNTEAFF. CDR3 DNA sequence: TGTGCCAGCAGCCTCCTAGTGAACACTGAAGCTTTCTTT.

This clone occurred a few times. The V gene is TRBV5-4, the J gene TRBJ1-1, with TRBD1 identical over 10 bases. Germline lookup yields CDR1 SGHNT and CDR2 YYREEE (reference sequence). The J segment lost 4 bases and the V segment lost 2 bases, leaving 5 bases of the junction unmatched. CDR3 size: 15 residues. CDR3: CASSLGTGVGTEAFF. DNA for the CDR3: TGTGCCAGCAGCTTAGGGACAGGGGTGGGCACTGAAGCTTTCTTT.